A selection of T cell receptor beta chains follows, all from one sample in a study of T cell changes during pregnancy in multiple sclerosis. Using immunoSEQ multiplex PCR, the repertoire was profiled, and TCRdb retains in-frame clones only, with some absent. The sample lists 60,000 to 70,000 clones, 92% occurring once. The sequences come from peripheral blood, collected in the second trimester of pregnancy. These receptors all come from a female donor in good health, enrolled as a control in a pregnancy study. Both conserved end residues are part of each CDR3. Each record gives: clone size, D gene, V gene, J gene, CDR3 DNA, CDR3 protein. D genes are given only for firm matches. Where a row states a size, it is once, few, many or the class of an expanded clone; other rows omit it.

NA	NA	TRBV5-4	TRBJ1-4	TGTGCCAGCAGCTCCAACGCAGGGGTGGATGAAAAACTGTTTTTT	CASSSNAGVDEKLFF
once	NA	TRBV4-2	TRBJ2-5	TGTGCCAGCAGCCAAGATGAGGGAAGAGAGACCCAGTACTTC	CASSQDEGRETQYF
NA	NA	TRBV2	TRBJ2-5	TGTGCCAGCAGTGAACGGGCGGGGGAGACCCAGTACTTC	CASSERAGETQYF
once	TRBD1	TRBV4-2	TRBJ1-2	TGTGCCAGCAGCCAAGAAGGTGGACAGGGGTCTGGCTACACCTTC	CASSQEGGQGSGYTF
NA	TRBD1	TRBV10-2	TRBJ1-1	TGCGCCAGCAGTGCAGGGGGGACGGCTGAAGCTTTCTTT	CASSAGGTAEAFF
NA	NA	TRBV6-5	TRBJ2-1	TGTGCCAGCAGTTATGATACGCACGGTGACAATGAGCAGTTCTTC	CASSYDTHGDNEQFF
NA	NA	TRBV6-1	TRBJ2-3	TGTGCCAGCACTCGGGACTTCCTGCCAGATACGCAGTATTTT	CASTRDFLPDTQYF
NA	TRBD2	TRBV5-1	TRBJ2-7	TGCGCCAGCAGCTCAGGACTAGAACTCTCCTACGAGCAGTACTTC	CASSSGLELSYEQYF
NA	NA	TRBV30	TRBJ1-4	TGTGCCTGGAGCAGGGGCAGATCCTGGGAAAAACTGTTTTTT	CAWSRGRSWEKLFF
NA	TRBD2	TRBV7-3	TRBJ2-2	TGTGCCAGCAGGGTTACTAGCGGGAGAGTCGGGGAGCTGTTTTTT	CASRVTSGRVGELFF
NA	TRBD2	TRBV5-4	TRBJ2-7	TGTGCCAGCAGCTTGACTAGCGCAAGCTACGAGCAGTACTTC	CASSLTSASYEQYF
NA	NA	TRBV7-9	TRBJ2-1	TGTGCCAGCAGCCCAACCGGGGGTGGCTACAATGAGCAGTTCTTC	CASSPTGGGYNEQFF
NA	NA	TRBV19	TRBJ2-5	TGTGCCAGTAGTATATCGACACTTTCGGTATTGCAAGAGACCCAGTACTTC	CASSISTLSVLQETQYF
NA	TRBD1	TRBV2	TRBJ1-2	TGTGCCAGCATTCGGGACAGGGTTCTTGGCTACACCTTC	CASIRDRVLGYTF
NA	TRBD1	TRBV6-1	TRBJ2-3	TGTGCCAGCAGTGATATAGGGACAGTGGGCACAGATACGCAGTATTTT	CASSDIGTVGTDTQYF
NA	NA	TRBV6-1	TRBJ1-2	TGTGCCAGCAGTGAAGTCCACAGGGATGGCTACACCTTC	CASSEVHRDGYTF
few	TRBD1	TRBV9	TRBJ2-7	TGTGCCAGCAGCGTAGGCCTCCCGCTTCGGGACAGGGTCTACGAGCAGTACTTC	CASSVGLPLRDRVYEQYF
NA	TRBD2	TRBV7-2	TRBJ2-7	TGTGCCAGCAGCTCAGCGGGGGGATACTCCTACGAGCAGTACTTC	CASSSAGGYSYEQYF
NA	NA	TRBV13	TRBJ1-1	TGTGCCAGCAGCCTTACCGGGAAGAACACTGAAGCTTTCTTT	CASSLTGKNTEAFF
NA	NA	TRBV5-5	TRBJ2-7	TGTGCCAGCAAACCCCGGCGGGACTGGGACGAGCAGTACTTC	CASKPRRDWDEQYF
NA	TRBD2	TRBV7-2	TRBJ2-5	TGTGCCAGCAGCTTAGGGCCTAGCGGACAAGAGACCCAGTACTTC	CASSLGPSGQETQYF
NA	NA	TRBV5-6	TRBJ1-5	TGTGCCAGCAGCTTGATGAGGGGGAGTCAGCCCCAGCATTTT	CASSLMRGSQPQHF
NA	NA	TRBV6-5	TRBJ2-7	TGTGCCATCGCACCGGGACAAGGGGCCTACGAGCAGTACTTC	CAIAPGQGAYEQYF
NA	TRBD1	TRBV28	TRBJ2-1	TGTGCCAGCAGCAGTTTCCGGACAGGGCCGATGGGGCAGTTCTTC	CASSSFRTGPMGQFF
NA	TRBD1	TRBV5-1	TRBJ2-2	TGCGCCAGCAGCTTGGACAGGGGTATTACGGGGACCGGGGAGCTGTTTTTT	CASSLDRGITGTGELFF
NA	NA	TRBV18	TRBJ2-3	TGTGCCAGCTCAGTAGACCGGGACTTCACAGATACGCAGTATTTT	CASSVDRDFTDTQYF